What follows are 31 T cell receptor beta chains derived from one specimen sequenced in a study of blood T cells in healthy people across ages. Through a sample-barcoded 5' primer and a J-beta primer mix, a second PCR was run for about 6 to 11 cycles. A single record per CDR3 protein comes from TCRdb applying MiXCR to the 5' RACE reads. The sample has 550,000 to 750,000 distinct CDR3 sequences, roughly 21% seen once; the top ten hold 3.5% to 4%. Specimen: blood. These receptors were taken from a man aged 65 to 79 in good health.

V and J are TRBV20-1 and TRBJ2-3, with a possible D match to TRBD2 (5 bases). Looked up from germline, CDR1 is DFQATT and CDR2 is SNEGSKA (reference sequence). V lost 3 bases and J lost 1, with 8 bases in between. The CDR3 covers 13 residues. DNA for the CDR3: TGCAGTGCTAGCCATAGCGGCACAGATACGCAGTATTTT. Protein product: CSASHSGTDTQYF.

This clonotype was picked up many times. This chain uses TRBV3-1 with TRBJ2-1; D is undetermined. The V gene's germline CDR1 is LGHDT and CDR2 YNNKEL (reference sequence). The germline V and J ends were trimmed by 1 base and 7 bases, with 8 bases remaining between them. The CDR3 loop spans 13 amino acids. CDR3 loop: CASSQVWGNEQFF. In DNA form, the CDR3 reads TGTGCCAGCAGCCAAGTTTGGGGAAATGAGCAGTTCTTC.

This clonotype has more than one count but fewer than ten. The V call is TRBV7-6, the J call TRBJ2-3, with 8 bases that match TRBD1. V dropped 5 bases and J dropped 4; count of bases not matched to a gene: 20. There are 19 residues in the CDR3. CDR1 is SGHVS, CDR2 FNYEAQ, per germline. CDR3 nucleotide sequence: TGTGCCAGCAGCCCCGGTCGGACAGGGTTCGCGACTTCTGCAGATACGCAGTATTTT. It translates to CASSPGRTGFATSADTQYF.

This clonotype was seen only a few times. The chain links TRBV19 to TRBJ1-2, with TRBD1 matching over 8 bases. Per the germline V gene, CDR1 is LNHDA and CDR2 is SQIVND (reference sequence). J was trimmed by 5 bases and V by 2 bases; bases with no gene match: 4. This CDR3 spans 14 amino acids. The CDR3, as DNA: TGTGCCAGTAGTATACGCAGGGGGCGATATGGCTACACCTTC. Its protein product is CASSIRRGRYGYTF.

The chain is built from TRBV29-1 and TRBJ2-2; 10 nucleotides line up with TRBD2. Germline trimming cut 4 bases from V and 4 bases from J; bases unmatched to any gene: 9. The CDR3 sequence is 16 residues long. Germline V lookup: CDR1 SQVTM, CDR2 ANQGSEA. In DNA, the CDR3 is TGCAGCGTTGTTGGAGCGGGAGGGCCCCGCACCGGGGAGCTGTTTTTT. Translating gives CSVVGAGGPRTGELFF.

This clonotype has more than one count but fewer than ten. The rearrangement uses TRBV27 and TRBJ2-2; 9 positions agree with TRBD1. Germline CDR1 reads MNHEY; CDR2 reads SMNVEV (reference sequence). There are 16 residues in the CDR3. V dropped 2 bases and J dropped 3; count of bases not matched to a gene: 4. CDR3 bases: TGTGCCAGCAGTTTAAGGGACAGGGTCCACACCGGGGAGCTGTTTTTT. Its protein product is CASSLRDRVHTGELFF.

The chain carries TRBV7-2 and TRBJ2-2, with a possible D match to TRBD1 (6 bases). The CDR3 contains 15 residues. The V gene's germline CDR1 is SGHTA and CDR2 FQGNSA. With 2 bases removed from V and 4 bases from J, the gap between germline ends came to 11 bases. This CDR3 reads CASSLRSRGTGELFF. CDR3 sequence (DNA): TGTGCCAGCAGCTTACGAAGCAGGGGCACCGGGGAGCTGTTTTTT. Complete variable domain (other parts from reference TRBV7-2 and TRBJ2-2): GAGVSQSPSNKVTEKGKDVELRCDPISGHTALYWYRQSLGQGLEFLIYFQGNSAPDKSGLPSDRFSAERTGGSVSTLTIQRTQQEDSAVYLCASSLRSRGTGELFFGEGSRLTVL.

This chain connects TRBV7-2 to TRBJ1-1; possible D gene TRBD1, 5 bases. There are 14 residues in the CDR3. Germline CDR1 is SGHTA and CDR2 is FQGNSA. V lost 3 bases and J lost 5, with 13 bases in between. CDR3 amino acids: CASSFRRQWTEAFF. As DNA, the CDR3 is TGTGCCAGCAGCTTTAGGAGACAGTGGACTGAAGCTTTCTTT.

This clonotype was seen only a few times. The chain carries TRBV24-1 and TRBJ2-7; 8 bases match TRBD1. Trimming at V came to 3 bases and at J to 5 bases, leaving 5 bases not matched to a gene. Looked up from germline, CDR1 is KGHDR and CDR2 is SFDVKD. The CDR3 runs to 14 residues. CDR3 loop: CATSDGRTGHEQYF. CDR3 bases: TGTGCCACCAGTGATGGAAGGACAGGGCACGAGCAGTACTTC.

This clonotype was seen a handful of times. This chain connects TRBV7-2 to TRBJ2-3, with D uncertain. The CDR3 spans 15 residues. Germline CDR1 is SGHTA and CDR2 is FQGNSA. The V end lost 4 bases, the J end lost 4 bases, and 15 bases lay between the germline ends. CDR3 in DNA: TGTGCCAGCAGCTCCTCCCGTCCCTTGCCAGATACGCAGTATTTT. Protein sequence: CASSSSRPLPDTQYF.

This clonotype showed up just a few times. This chain links TRBV29-1 with TRBJ2-5, with D possibly TRBD1 on 5 matching bases. Germline loops: CDR1 SQVTM, CDR2 ANQGSEA. Trimming shortened V by 2 bases and J by 1 base, and 8 bases separated the two germline ends. This CDR3 spans 13 amino acids. As DNA, the CDR3 is TGCAGCGTTGAATCAGGGTTCCAAGAGACCCAGTACTTC. The encoded protein is CSVESGFQETQYF. Based on the CDR3 plus reference TRBV29-1 and TRBJ2-5, the full variable domain is SAVISQKPSRDICQRGTSLTIQCQVDSQVTMMFWYRQQPGQSLTLIATANQGSEATYESGFVIDKFPISRPNLTFSTLTVSNMSPEDSSIYLCSVESGFQETQYFGPGTRLLVL.

This clonotype was seen only a few times. The J gene is TRBJ2-7, the V gene TRBV6-5; D is unclear. The germline V gene has CDR1 MNHEY and CDR2 SVGAGI. V was shortened by 5 bases and J by 2 bases, with 10 bases between the two germline ends. This CDR3 is 13 amino acids long. CDR3 sequence reads: CASSAPRTYEQYF. CDR3 coding DNA: TGTGCCAGCAGTGCCCCTAGAACCTACGAGCAGTACTTC.

The chain is built from TRBV7-2 and TRBJ2-3; D perhaps matches TRBD2 (6 bases). The CDR3 totals 16 residues. The germline V gene has CDR1 SGHTA and CDR2 FQGNSA. V was shortened by 5 bases and J by 4 bases, with 19 bases between the two germline ends. In nucleotides, the CDR3 is TGTGCCAGCAGCCCAGGCGGGATGGGCGGATCAGATACGCAGTATTTT. This codes for CASSPGGMGGSDTQYF.

This clonotype turned up a few times. The V gene is TRBV3-1, the J gene TRBJ2-7; 7 positions match TRBD2. V was pared by 0 bases and J by 2 bases, with 4 bases of the junction left unmatched. Germline V CDR1 and CDR2: LGHDT, YNNKEL (reference sequence). The CDR3 extends over 15 amino acids. CDR3 amino acids: CASSQEGRGAYEQYF. The CDR3 DNA sequence: TGTGCCAGCAGCCAAGAGGGCCGGGGGGCCTACGAGCAGTACTTC.

The rearrangement joins TRBV5-1 to TRBJ2-1, with D possibly being TRBD1 or TRBD2 (5 bases each). V was cut by 4 bases and J by 5 bases, with 16 bases left in between. The CDR3 loop spans 15 amino acids. The germline V gene has CDR1 SGHRS and CDR2 YFSETQ. The CDR3 region is CASSTSGTGNNEQFF. The CDR3 DNA reads TGCGCCAGCAGCACCTCTGGGACGGGGAACAATGAGCAGTTCTTC.

There are a few counts of this clonotype. The rearrangement links TRBV28 to TRBJ1-5, with D perhaps TRBD1 (5 bases). The CDR3 sequence is 15 residues long. Germline lookup yields CDR1 MDHEN and CDR2 SYDVKM. Trimming pared 6 bases from V and 2 bases from J, leaving 14 bases between. As DNA, the CDR3 is TGTGCCAGCAGGTCAGGAGGGGAGGGCAATCAGCCCCAGCATTTT. Protein product: CASRSGGEGNQPQHF.

In its sample, this clonotype was seen a few times. CDR3 nucleotides: TGTGCCAGCAGCGTGAAGGACCTTGGGAAACTGTTTTTT. It encodes CASSVKDLGKLFF. The chain recombines TRBV9 with TRBJ1-4; D is unclear. This CDR3 is 13 amino acids long. Between the trimmed V and J ends, which lost 2 bases and 11 bases, there was a span of 13 bases. The V gene's germline CDR1 is SGDLS and CDR2 YYNGEE.

This clonotype has a count of ten or more. The J gene is TRBJ2-7, the V gene TRBV28; TRBD1 aligns across 7 bases. The CDR3 loop spans 14 amino acids. The V segment lost 2 bases and the J segment 3 bases; nucleotides outside the gene matches: 4. Germline CDR1 and CDR2: MDHEN and SYDVKM. CDR3 amino acids: CASSLRGPLYEQYF. In nucleotides, the CDR3 is TGTGCCAGCAGTTTAAGGGGGCCCCTCTACGAGCAGTACTTC.

This clonotype has ten or more counts. The chain employs TRBV28 and TRBJ2-3, with 8 positions matching TRBD2. The CDR3 runs 13 residues. V shed 7 bases and J 4 bases; nucleotides not matched to a gene: 4. Germline loops: CDR1 MDHEN, CDR2 SYDVKM. CDR3 protein: CASKRENPDTQYF. In DNA form, the CDR3 reads TGTGCCAGCAAGCGGGAGAACCCAGATACGCAGTATTTT.

This clonotype was counted a few times. CDR3 loop: CASSHISGTSPHSYEQYF. The CDR3 bases are TGTGCCAGCAGTCATATTTCAGGGACTAGCCCACACTCCTACGAGCAGTACTTC. The chain carries TRBV6-1 and TRBJ2-7; 9 bases are a match to TRBD2. Germline CDR1 is MNHNS and CDR2 is SASEGT. V was clipped by 5 bases and J by 0 bases; unmatched bases: 14. The length of the CDR3 is 18 residues.

This clonotype was seen a few times. J is TRBJ1-1 and V is TRBV10-3; weak D call: TRBD1 (5 bases). From germline, CDR1 is ENHRY and CDR2 SYGVKD. Trimming took 0 bases from V and 7 from J, leaving 12 bases between them. This CDR3 has 14 residues. The CDR3 bases are TGTGCCATCAGTGAGTCAGGGGAACAGTTTGAAGCTTTCTTT. Protein product: CAISESGEQFEAFF.

The rearrangement uses TRBV5-6 and TRBJ2-3; 10 positions agree with TRBD2. The germline V gene encodes CDR1 SGHDT and CDR2 YYEEEE. The CDR3 has 16 amino acids. Unmatched junction bases numbered 10, after V lost 5 bases and J lost 4 bases. CDR3 amino acids: CASRSSPAGGADTQYF. In DNA form, the CDR3 reads TGTGCCAGCAGGTCGAGCCCAGCGGGAGGGGCAGATACGCAGTATTTT.

This clonotype was found a few times. The V call is TRBV7-2, the J call TRBJ2-7; 15 nucleotides agree with TRBD2. Germline V gene lookup returns CDR1 SGHTA and CDR2 FQGNSA. This CDR3 is 16 amino acids long. The V and J ends lost 6 bases and 4 bases, in that order; junction bases with no gene match: 7. The CDR3 spells CASRTPGTSGRYEQYF. The CDR3 DNA reads as TGTGCCAGCAGGACCCCCGGGACTAGCGGGAGGTACGAGCAGTACTTC. Complete variable domain (other parts from reference TRBV7-2 and TRBJ2-7): GAGVSQSPSNKVTEKGKDVELRCDPISGHTALYWYRQSLGQGLEFLIYFQGNSAPDKSGLPSDRFSAERTGGSVSTLTIQRTQQEDSAVYLCASRTPGTSGRYEQYFGPGTRLTVT.

In DNA, the CDR3 is TGCAGTGCAGGAGGGACAGGGGTAAACAATGAGCAGTTCTTC. It translates to CSAGGTGVNNEQFF. The rearrangement uses TRBV20-1 and TRBJ2-5; 10 bases fit TRBD1. The end of the DNA is better explained by TRBJ2-1, so the J call may be wrong. The CDR3 consists of 14 residues. Germline CDR1 reads DFQATT; CDR2 reads SNEGSKA (reference sequence).

There are many counts of this clonotype. V is TRBV5-1 and J is TRBJ2-7; 8 nucleotides agree with TRBD2. CDR1 and CDR2 from the germline V gene are SGHRS and YFSETQ. The CDR3 extends over 13 amino acids. After removal of 5 bases from V and 5 bases from J, the junction contained 6 bases not matched to a gene. CDR3 protein: CASRVSREDEQYF. The DNA of the CDR3 is TGCGCCAGCAGGGTTTCGCGGGAGGACGAGCAGTACTTC.

This clonotype was recorded many times. The CDR3 reads CASSPSSGYNEQFF. DNA of the CDR3: TGTGCCAGCAGCCCCTCTAGCGGTTACAATGAGCAGTTCTTC. The chain recombines TRBV7-2 with TRBJ2-1; 7 nucleotides line up with TRBD2. After removal of 5 bases from V and 4 bases from J, the junction contained 5 bases not matched to a gene. CDR1 and CDR2 from the germline V gene are SGHTA and FQGNSA. This CDR3 spans 14 amino acids.

This clonotype showed up just a few times. The chain joins TRBV6-6 to TRBJ1-3; maybe TRBD1 (6 bases). This CDR3 region has 13 residues. The V gene's germline CDR1 is MNHNY and CDR2 SVGAGI (reference sequence). V was trimmed by 6 bases and J by 8 bases, leaving 14 bases between them. The CDR3 sequence is CASSLRGRDTIYF. Here the CDR3 DNA reads TGTGCCAGCAGCTTAAGGGGGAGGGACACCATATATTTT.

V usage is TRBV9 and J usage is TRBJ2-1; D perhaps matches TRBD2 (5 bases). CDR1 and CDR2 (germline): SGDLS, YYNGEE. CDR3 size: 15 residues. V gave up 6 bases and J gave up 2 bases, with 15 bases separating them. CDR3 sequence: CASTKDSAPYNEQFF. CDR3 coding DNA: TGTGCCAGCACCAAGGACTCGGCCCCCTACAATGAGCAGTTCTTC.

Only a few counts were recorded for this clonotype. This sequence joins TRBV2 and TRBJ1-5; D unresolved. Germline CDR1 is SNHLY and CDR2 is FYNNEI. The CDR3 is 15 amino acids. V was pared by 4 bases and J by 1 base, with 11 bases between. CDR3 amino acids: CASSVLGRSNQPQHF. The CDR3 region has the DNA TGTGCCAGCAGTGTTTTGGGGAGAAGCAATCAGCCCCAGCATTTT.

This clonotype was detected only a few times. The genes are TRBV5-1 and TRBJ2-3; 8 bases match TRBD2. J gave up 6 bases and V 4 bases, and 13 bases lay outside the gene matches. There are 16 residues in the CDR3. From germline, CDR1 is SGHRS and CDR2 YFSETQ. The CDR3 DNA reads as TGCGCCAGCAGCCCCCAAAGGGCGGGAGGTGTTGATACGCAGTATTTT. It specifies CASSPQRAGGVDTQYF.

The sample holds one count of this clonotype. V and J are TRBV5-5 and TRBJ2-7; TRBD2 aligns across 10 bases. The J segment lost 4 bases and the V segment lost 2 bases, leaving 6 bases of the junction unmatched. From germline, CDR1 is SGHKS and CDR2 YYEKEE (reference sequence). The CDR3 consists of 15 residues. The DNA for the CDR3 is TGTGCCAGCAGCTTTGGGGCTAGCGGGGGATACGAGCAGTACTTC. It codes for CASSFGASGGYEQYF.